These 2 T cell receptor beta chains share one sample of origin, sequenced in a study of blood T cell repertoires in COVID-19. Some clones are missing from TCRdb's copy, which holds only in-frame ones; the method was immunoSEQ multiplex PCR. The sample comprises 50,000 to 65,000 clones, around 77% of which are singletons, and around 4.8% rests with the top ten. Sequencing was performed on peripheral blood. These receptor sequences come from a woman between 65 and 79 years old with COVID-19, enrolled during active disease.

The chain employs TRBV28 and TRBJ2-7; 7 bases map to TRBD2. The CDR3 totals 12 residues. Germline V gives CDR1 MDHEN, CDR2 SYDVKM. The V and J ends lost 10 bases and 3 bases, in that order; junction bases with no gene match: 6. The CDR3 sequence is CAIGGRNYEQYV. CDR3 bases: TGTGCCATCGGGGGGAGAAACTACGAGCAGTACGTC.

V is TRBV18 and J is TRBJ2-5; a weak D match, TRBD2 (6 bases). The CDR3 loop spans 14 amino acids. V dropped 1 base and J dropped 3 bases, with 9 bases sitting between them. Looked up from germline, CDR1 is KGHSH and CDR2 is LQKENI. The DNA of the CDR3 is TGTGCCAGCTCACCACGGGGGGAAGAAGAGACCCAGTACTTC. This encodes CASSPRGEEETQYF.